The 28 T cell receptor beta chains below come from one sample, sequenced in a study of shared clonotypes between healthy human individuals. TCRdb's table, derived via immunoSEQ multiplex PCR, lists solely in-frame clones and lacks some. In the table there are hundreds of thousands of clones, about 95% of which are singletons. CD8 cells regarded as naive lacked CD45RO, were positively chosen for CCR7, and omitted terminally differentiated effector memory CD45RA+ cells. The sample was naive CD8+ T cells sorted from blood. All receptors come from a woman aged 25 to 39 in good health.

Of note for this clone: Other DNA variants within this sample encode the same CDR3. The chain employs TRBV5-6 and TRBJ2-7; D unclear. With 2 bases removed from V and 3 bases from J, the gap between germline ends came to 6 bases. The CDR3 runs 12 residues. CDR1 and CDR2 (germline): SGHDT, YYEEEE. CDR3 in amino acids: CASSFSGYEQYF. For the CDR3, the DNA is TGTGCCAGCAGCTTCTCCGGCTACGAGCAGTACTTC.

The chain employs TRBV6-6 and TRBJ2-7; D unclear. The CDR3 is 12 residues long. From germline, CDR1 is MNHNY and CDR2 SVGAGI (reference sequence). V was shortened by 2 bases and J by 5 bases, with 7 bases between the two germline ends. This CDR3 is CASSYEGNEQYF. The CDR3 DNA is TGTGCCAGCAGTTACGAAGGGAACGAGCAGTACTTC.

The chain joins TRBV11-2 to TRBJ1-1; D is unresolved. This CDR3 spans 11 amino acids. The V and J ends lost 5 bases and 6 bases respectively, with 7 bases between them. Germline V lookup: CDR1 SGHAT, CDR2 FQNNGV. The CDR3 DNA follows: TGTGCCAGCAGCCCCTCCGCTGAAGCTTTCTTT. It encodes CASSPSAEAFF.

The V gene is TRBV27, the J gene TRBJ2-3; 16 nucleotides agree with TRBD2. The CDR3 has 19 amino acids. CDR1 and CDR2 from the germline V gene are MNHEY and SMNVEV (reference sequence). Germline trimming cut 8 bases from V and 1 base from J; bases unmatched to any gene: 12. The CDR3 DNA is TGTGCCAGCGGACCCGGGACTAGCGGGAGGGGTCGGCGCACAGATACGCAGTATTTT. It encodes CASGPGTSGRGRRTDTQYF.

The chain couples TRBV10-1 to TRBJ1-5; TRBD1 might be the D (5 bases). The CDR3 length is 13 residues. Germline CDR1 reads WNHNN; CDR2 reads SYGVQD (reference sequence). Between the trimmed V and J ends, which lost 2 bases and 5 bases, there was a span of 7 bases. For the CDR3, the DNA is TGCGCCAGCAGTGAGCTGACAGATCAGCCCCAGCATTTT. Residues: CASSELTDQPQHF.

The chain combines TRBV7-9 with TRBJ2-7, with 9 bases that match TRBD1. J gave up 9 bases and V 4 bases, and 13 bases lay outside the gene matches. The CDR3 consists of 15 residues. CDR1 SEHNR and CDR2 FQNEAQ come from the germline V gene (reference sequence). Here the CDR3 DNA reads TGTGCCAGCAGCTCTTCCGGGACAGGGACATTGTGGCAGTACTTC. Protein sequence: CASSSSGTGTLWQYF.

The CDR3 DNA reads TGCGCCAGCAGCGAACCGGGACTAGCGGGCTACAATGAGCAGTTCTTC. It yields the protein CASSEPGLAGYNEQFF. V usage is TRBV4-1 and J usage is TRBJ2-1; 12 bases align to TRBD2. Trimming at V came to 5 bases and at J to 3 bases, leaving 5 bases not matched to a gene. The germline V gene has CDR1 MGHRA and CDR2 YSYEKL. The CDR3 runs to 16 residues.

This chain uses TRBV4-2 with TRBJ2-7; D uncertain. V dropped 4 bases and J dropped 3 bases, with 19 bases sitting between them. This CDR3 spans 16 amino acids. Germline V CDR1 and CDR2: LGHNA, YNFKEQ. CDR3 sequence: CASSPTSSGAIYEQYF. In nucleotides, the CDR3 is TGTGCCAGCAGCCCGACATCCTCAGGAGCGATCTACGAGCAGTACTTC.

The V gene is TRBV5-8, the J gene TRBJ1-4; D not resolved. This CDR3 region has 15 residues. V lost 0 bases and J lost 1, with 7 bases in between. Per germline, CDR1 SGHTS and CDR2 YDEGEE. The CDR3 bases are TGTGCCAGCAGCTTGGTTCCAGAAACTAATGAAAAACTGTTTTTT. Its translation: CASSLVPETNEKLFF.

The CDR3 sequence: CASSQEGGVTNYGYTF. The CDR3 DNA reads TGCGCCAGCAGCCAAGAAGGGGGGGTTACTAACTATGGCTACACCTTC. V usage is TRBV4-1 and J usage is TRBJ1-2; D is possibly TRBD1 (6 bases). Germline CDR1 MGHRA, CDR2 YSYEKL. Deletions cut 0 bases from V and 0 bases from J, with 11 bases between. This CDR3 is 16 amino acids long.

The rearrangement uses TRBV5-1 and TRBJ1-2, with TRBD1 as a possible D gene (6 bases). Germline lookup yields CDR1 SGHRS and CDR2 YFSETQ. This CDR3 region has 13 residues. V was cut by 4 bases and J by 6 bases, with 13 bases left in between. The CDR3 region has the DNA TGCGCCAGCAGCCCCGGGACATCGGATGGCTACACCTTC. Translating gives CASSPGTSDGYTF.

This rearrangement joins TRBV1 to TRBJ2-1; the table's D call of TRBD2 was not tested on the DNA. TRBV1 is deemed a pseudogene. The CDR3 has 15 amino acids. DNA for the CDR3: TGCACCAGCAGCCAAGGGCGGGAAACCTACAATGAGCAGTTCTTC. Its translation is CTSSQGRETYNEQFF.

J is TRBJ2-2 and V is TRBV6-1; 11 nucleotides match TRBD2. There are 15 residues in the CDR3. Per germline, CDR1 MNHNS and CDR2 SASEGT. The ends lost 8 bases at V and 8 bases at J; junction bases unmatched: 10. The DNA of the CDR3 is TGTGCCAGCCGATTTTCCAGACTAGCGGGAGGGGAGCTGTTTTTT. It translates to CASRFSRLAGGELFF.

This chain uses TRBV11-2 with TRBJ2-3, with D unclear. Deletions cut 4 bases from V and 11 bases from J, with 22 bases between. The CDR3 consists of 15 residues. The germline V gene has CDR1 SGHAT and CDR2 FQNNGV. CDR3 bases: TGTGCCAGCAGCTCCTTTGGCCCAAATATCCTTGAGCAGTATTTT. It translates to CASSSFGPNILEQYF.

Only one count was recorded for this clone. V and J are TRBV9 and TRBJ1-2; D might be TRBD1 (5 bases). Germline V CDR1 and CDR2: SGDLS, YYNGEE. V lost 4 bases, J lost 6 bases, and 13 bases lay in between. The CDR3 covers 13 residues. CDR3 residues: CASSSRGWDGYTF. The CDR3, as DNA: TGTGCCAGCAGCTCCCGGGGCTGGGATGGCTACACCTTC.

CDR3 DNA sequence: TGCGCCAGCAGTTGGACAGGGGTCTCCTACGAGCAGTACTTC. This sequence encodes CASSWTGVSYEQYF. The rearrangement uses TRBV5-1 and TRBJ2-7; 9 bases match TRBD1. The CDR3 sequence is 14 residues long. Germline assignment: CDR1 SGHRS and CDR2 YFSETQ. Trimming took 5 bases from V and 0 from J; bases not matched to a gene: 3.

The J gene is TRBJ1-4, the V gene TRBV19, with 8 bases aligning to TRBD1. Germline assignment: CDR1 LNHDA and CDR2 SQIVND (reference sequence). V shed 7 bases, J shed 7 bases, and the junction held 8 bases outside the gene matches. The CDR3 loop spans 14 amino acids. The CDR3, as DNA: TGTGCCAGTACCATGGACAGGGAGGGTGAAAAACTGTTTTTT. This gives the protein CASTMDREGEKLFF.

The V and J genes are TRBV7-9 and TRBJ2-7; D is unclear. Germline-derived CDR1 and CDR2 are SEHNR and FQNEAQ (reference sequence). The CDR3 sequence is 13 residues long. V was clipped by 4 bases and J by 2 bases, with 9 bases between them. For the CDR3, the DNA is TGTGCCAGCAGCTGGACGGAACCCTACGAGCAGTACTTC. Encoded protein: CASSWTEPYEQYF.

This chain connects TRBV5-4 to TRBJ1-2, with 9 bases identical to TRBD1. Germline values: CDR1 SGHNT, CDR2 YYREEE (reference sequence). With V trimmed by 6 bases and J by 8 bases, 14 bases remained unmatched. The CDR3 consists of 15 residues. The CDR3: CASTGVLTGGLGYTF. Here the CDR3 DNA reads TGTGCCAGCACCGGGGTGCTGACAGGGGGATTAGGCTACACCTTC.

The chain's CDR3 is CATSNLAEKLFF. CDR3 bases: TGTGCCACCAGTAACCTCGCCGAAAAACTGTTTTTT. The rearrangement joins TRBV15 to TRBJ1-4; D unclear. Germline V gives CDR1 LNHNV, CDR2 YYDKDF (reference sequence). The CDR3 loop spans 12 amino acids. V was trimmed by 6 bases and J by 8 bases, leaving 10 bases between them.

V gene TRBV4-1 combines with J gene TRBJ2-2; TRBD1 is a possible D gene (6 bases). Trimming removed 1 base at V and 0 bases at J, with 9 bases between. Germline V gene data show CDR1 as MGHRA and CDR2 as YSYEKL. The CDR3 loop spans 16 amino acids. The CDR3 nucleotides read TGCGCCAGCAGCCAAGGACAGGTATCGAACACCGGGGAGCTGTTTTTT. Protein sequence: CASSQGQVSNTGELFF.

The CDR3 sequence: CASSLALEEYEQYF. The DNA for the CDR3 is TGTGCCAGCAGCTTGGCTCTAGAAGAATACGAGCAGTACTTC. The J gene is TRBJ2-7, the V gene TRBV5-6; D ambiguous. Germline V gene lookup returns CDR1 SGHDT and CDR2 YYEEEE. V gave up 0 bases and J gave up 4 bases, with 11 bases separating them. The CDR3 consists of 14 residues.

The rearrangement links TRBV13 to TRBJ2-2; D is unresolved. The CDR3 extends over 14 amino acids. Trimming left V 1 base short and J 3 bases short, with 6 bases between. Germline CDR1 and CDR2: PRHDT and FYEKMQ (reference sequence). The CDR3 DNA sequence: TGTGCCAGCAGCTTAGTCACTTACACCGGGGAGCTGTTTTTT. Its translation: CASSLVTYTGELFF. Using reference TRBV13 and TRBJ2-2 for the parts outside the CDR3, the full variable domain is AAGVIQSPRHLIKEKRETATLKCYPIPRHDTVYWYQQGPGQDPQFLISFYEKMQSDKGSIPDRFSAQQFSDYHSELNMSSLELGDSALYFCASSLVTYTGELFFGEGSRLTVL.

This rearrangement joins TRBV27 to TRBJ1-2; D possibly corresponds to TRBD1 (5 bases). Trimming removed 6 bases at V and 4 bases at J, with 18 bases between. Germline CDR1 and CDR2: MNHEY and SMNVEV (reference sequence). CDR3 size: 15 residues. As DNA, the CDR3 is TGTGCCAGCAGCCAATCGCAGGGTTGGCGCTATGGCTACACCTTC. This gives the protein CASSQSQGWRYGYTF.

The chain carries TRBV14 and TRBJ2-7; 7 nucleotides match TRBD1. The germline V gene encodes CDR1 SGHDN and CDR2 FVKESK. Trimming cost V 3 bases and J 3 bases; bases outside gene matches: 8. The CDR3 is 15 amino acids. The chain's CDR3 is CASSQVGTVDYEQYF. The CDR3 DNA follows: TGTGCCAGCAGCCAGGTTGGGACAGTAGACTACGAGCAGTACTTC.

On this clone: The sample has other DNA sequences that encode this CDR3 too. This sequence joins TRBV27 and TRBJ2-1, with 12 positions matching TRBD2. The J segment lost 9 bases and the V segment lost 5 bases, leaving 8 bases of the junction unmatched. Per the germline V gene, CDR1 is MNHEY and CDR2 is SMNVEV (reference sequence). The CDR3 extends over 15 amino acids. CDR3 loop: CASSLLAGGPGEQFF. Written as DNA, the CDR3 is TGTGCCAGCAGTCTCCTAGCGGGAGGGCCTGGTGAGCAGTTCTTC.

As to this clone: In the same sample, other DNA sequences code for this CDR3. The V gene is TRBV9, the J gene TRBJ2-2, with unresolved D. V lost 3 bases to trimming and J lost 6 bases, with 3 bases between them. The CDR3 runs to 11 residues. Germline CDR1 reads SGDLS; CDR2 reads YYNGEE. Here the CDR3 reads CASSGSGELFF. The CDR3 DNA reads as TGTGCCAGCAGCGGGTCCGGGGAGCTGTTTTTT.

The chain combines TRBV7-9 with TRBJ1-1, with D possibly TRBD1 on 5 matching bases. The germline V gene has CDR1 SEHNR and CDR2 FQNEAQ (reference sequence). V was shortened by 1 base and J by 4 bases, with 10 bases between the two germline ends. This CDR3 is built from 14 residues. CDR3 sequence reads: CASSLGGSGTEAFF. As DNA, the CDR3 is TGTGCCAGCAGCTTAGGGGGCTCGGGCACTGAAGCTTTCTTT.